This T cell receptor beta chain was obtained from a study of early T cells in non-severe SARS-CoV-2 infection. Across the study: Investigators sequenced bulk RNA drawn from unsorted whole blood, and chains remained unpaired. General study findings and limits: Clonotype matching in VDJdb favored anti-spike CD8 responses and did not capture private and CD4 specificities.

This CDR3 contains 12 residues. Unmatched junction bases numbered 3, after V lost 5 bases and J lost 3 bases. CDR1 and CDR2 from the germline V gene are SQVTM and ANQGSEA. The TCR library protocol was used to attach unique molecular identifiers. These identifiers were attached to individual cDNA molecules. TCRdb fed the 5' RACE reads into MiXCR, producing one record per CDR3 protein. The repertoire holds about 98,000 distinct CDR3 sequences, with 9.5% to 12% as singletons. For this clonotype: Antigen specificity is unknown.

Input material: whole blood. The clonotype was recovered from an adult who was a healthcare worker with PCR-confirmed SARS-CoV-2 infection or an uninfected control (not recorded which). The chain combines TRBV29-1 with TRBJ2-7, with 8 bases fitting TRBD1. The CDR3 spells CSVPGQDYEQYF. Written as DNA, the CDR3 is TGCAGCGTTCCGGGACAGGACTACGAGCAGTACTTC.